This T cell receptor (beta chain) emerged from a study of PD-1 blockade in classical Hodgkin lymphoma. Overall study results and limits: As was reported, newly diagnosed patients showed lower baseline TCR diversity than healthy donors did.

V was pared by 1 base and J by 0 bases, with 6 bases of the junction left unmatched. Looked up from germline, CDR1 is MGHRA and CDR2 is YSYEKL. This CDR3 has 17 amino acids. Time point reported: cycle 4 day 1 (C4D1), after more than five weeks of nivolumab. After autologous stem cell transplantation all patients relapsed, and prior brentuximab vedotin exposure differed between cohorts. CD4+ T cells were purified from thawed PBMCs by negative selection. Complete response, partial response or progressive disease were the best responses. Assay used: immunoSEQ multiplex PCR; TCRdb lists only in-frame clones, some missing. The data hold tens of thousands of clones, with around 90% observed a single time. For this clone: No antigen is known for it.

This specimen consisted of CD4+ T cells from blood, obtained before the fourth cycle of nivolumab. The V gene is TRBV4-1, the J gene TRBJ1-3, with 7 bases fitting TRBD1. This clonotype was obtained from a human donor with classical Hodgkin lymphoma. DNA for the CDR3: TGCGCCAGCAGCCAAGGACCGGGACAGTTCTCTGGAAACACCATATATTTT. Protein: CASSQGPGQFSGNTIYF.